Listed below are T cell receptor beta chains from one sample, sequenced in a study of metastatic and nonmetastatic thyroid tumors. Via MiXCR, TCRdb re-called the PCR reads. The repertoire holds about 15,000 clones, about a quarter seen once, with 22% in the top ten. The specimen sequenced was tumor tissue. Receptors were obtained from a female donor with papillary thyroid cancer or a benign thyroid nodule (not recorded which). Some clones in this sample may be carry-over from other donors' samples. Both conserved end residues are part of each CDR3. The order of the fields is D gene, J gene, clone size, V gene, CDR3 protein, CDR3 DNA. The D gene is left open where the match is weak. Clone sizes are given selectively: once, few, many, or a class where the clone is expanded.

-	TRBJ2-4	many	TRBV20-1	CSAPDTGQNIQYF	TGCAGTGCTCCAGATACAGGGCAGAACATTCAGTACTTC
-	TRBJ2-2	-	TRBV20-1	CSAIGAGANTGELFF	TGCAGTGCTATTGGAGCGGGCGCGAACACCGGGGAGCTGTTTTTT
-	TRBJ1-4	many	TRBV5-1	CASSLQPATNEKLFF	TGCGCCAGCAGCCTCCAACCTGCAACTAATGAAAAACTGTTTTTT
TRBD1	TRBJ2-7	-	TRBV19	CASSNYGQGEYEQYF	TGTGCCAGTAGTAACTATGGACAGGGGGAATACGAGCAGTACTTC
TRBD1	TRBJ2-3	many	TRBV5-1	CASSRPGQGDGTDTQYF	TGCGCCAGCAGTCGACCGGGACAGGGGGATGGGACAGATACGCAGTATTTT
TRBD2	TRBJ2-3	-	TRBV7-3	CASSSSGGVTDTQYF	TGTGCCAGCAGCAGTAGCGGGGGGGTCACAGATACTCAGTATTTT
TRBD1	TRBJ1-3	-	TRBV20-1	CSARGTSTISGNTIYF	TGCAGTGCCAGGGGGACATCAACTATCTCTGGAAACACCATATATTTT
-	TRBJ1-4	many	TRBV2	CASRGAHLATNEKLFF	TGTGCCAGCAGGGGCGCCCATTTAGCAACTAATGAAAAACTGTTTTTT
TRBD2	TRBJ2-3	once	TRBV5-1	CASRIPGLAVVQDTQYF	TGCGCCAGCAGAATCCCTGGACTAGCGGTAGTTCAAGATACGCAGTATTTT
-	TRBJ1-2	-	TRBV5-1	CASSLSTGGMWGYTF	TGCGCCAGCAGCCTATCGACAGGAGGAATGTGGGGATACACCTTC
TRBD1	TRBJ2-7	many	TRBV6-1	CATDLDRGASYEQYF	TGTGCCACCGACTTAGACAGGGGGGCTTCCTACGAGCAGTACTTC
-	TRBJ2-7	many	TRBV6-1	CASSPGSYEQYF	TGTGCCAGCAGTCCAGGGTCCTACGAGCAGTACTTC
TRBD1	TRBJ2-7	-	TRBV18	CASSPTGVEQYF	TGTGCCAGCTCACCTACAGGGGTCGAGCAGTACTTC
-	TRBJ2-7	-	TRBV4-1	CASSQGLGYEQYF	TGCGCCAGCAGCCAAGGACTGGGATACGAGCAGTACTTC
-	TRBJ2-7	medium-sized	TRBV29-1	CSVQRGYEQYF	TGCAGCGTCCAAAGAGGGTACGAGCAGTACTTC
-	TRBJ1-2	-	TRBV20-1	CSARGTADYGYTF	TGCAGTGCTAGGGGGACGGCCGACTATGGCTACACCTTC